The clone carrying this TCR beta chain has ten or more counts. Amplification targeted TCR beta CDR3 regions from RNA transcripts. During a first-round RT-PCR of the TCR CDR3, the HTBI primer set was used. Using its own MiXCR run on the multiplex PCR reads, TCRdb lists one record per CDR3 protein. The data show roughly 500,000 distinct CDR3 sequences, less than 25% seen once. This sample was included in a study of T cells in Graves' hyperthyroidism and ophthalmopathy. Trimming stripped 6 bases from V and 6 bases from J, with 14 bases between. CDR1 is LGHNA, CDR2 YNFKEQ, per germline. This CDR3 spans 13 amino acids.

The receptor's source is a woman aged 25 to 39 with Graves' ophthalmopathy. Sample: blood. The chain joins TRBV4-2 to TRBJ1-1; D is possibly TRBD1 (6 bases). The CDR3 nucleotides read TGTGCCAGCAGACGACAGGAGGGGGCTGAAGCTTTCTTT. This sequence encodes CASRRQEGAEAFF.